This passage covers 14 T cell receptor beta chains from one sample sequenced in a study of radiation and T cells in renal cell carcinoma. The repertoire was sequenced with immunoSEQ multiplex PCR; TCRdb's copy has only in-frame clones and lacks some. The sample includes tens of thousands of clones, 65% to 85% of them seen just once. Noted time point: baseline pretreatment blood. Treatment denoted: 15 Gy SBRT to primary tumor, nephrectomy 4 weeks later. Source: blood, taken from a patient whose treatment included radiotherapy and nephrectomy. Receptor source: a man aged 55 to 70 with renal cell carcinoma.

This clone appeared a few times. CDR3 loop: CASSQDMTMWGYTF. Written as DNA, the CDR3 is TGCGCCAGCAGCCAAGATATGACAATGTGGGGCTACACCTTC. The rearrangement uses TRBV4-1 and TRBJ1-2, with unresolved D. The ends were cut back, 0 bases at V and 8 bases at J, with 13 bases in the middle. CDR3 size: 14 residues. The V gene's germline CDR1 is MGHRA and CDR2 YSYEKL.

The genes are TRBV5-4 and TRBJ2-1; D assignment may be TRBD1 or TRBD2 (5 bases each). The V and J ends lost 0 bases and 0 bases respectively, with 7 bases between them. CDR1 SGHNT and CDR2 YYREEE come from the germline V gene (reference sequence). This CDR3 spans 15 amino acids. The CDR3 coding sequence is TGTGCCAGCAGCTTGGACGGGACCTCCTACAATGAGCAGTTCTTC. It codes for CASSLDGTSYNEQFF. The variable domain in full, completed from reference TRBV5-4 and TRBJ2-1, reads ETGVTQSPTHLIKTRGQQVTLRCSSQSGHNTVSWYQQALGQGPQFIFQYYREEENGRGNFPPRFSGLQFPNYSSELNVNALELDDSALYLCASSLDGTSYNEQFFGPGTRLTVL.

The chain joins TRBV5-5 to TRBJ2-3; TRBD2 matches at 9 bases. V shed 2 bases, J shed 0 bases, and the junction held 4 bases outside the gene matches. Germline V gene lookup returns CDR1 SGHKS and CDR2 YYEKEE (reference sequence). This CDR3 comprises 16 residues. DNA for the CDR3: TGTGCCAGCAGCTTTGCCCTAGCGGGGAGCACAGATACGCAGTATTTT. This encodes CASSFALAGSTDTQYF.

This chain connects TRBV7-2 to TRBJ2-3, with TRBD2 matching 9 bases. Trimming removed 8 bases from V and 1 base from J; junction bases left unmatched: 10. Per germline, CDR1 SGHTA and CDR2 FQGNSA. The CDR3 length is 16 residues. The CDR3 loop reads CASSPSGNLGTDTQYF. CDR3 DNA sequence: TGTGCCAGCTCGCCTAGCGGGAATTTGGGCACAGATACGCAGTATTTT.

The chain links TRBV6-6 to TRBJ1-3; D unclear. The CDR3 sequence is 15 residues long. Germline lookup yields CDR1 MNHNY and CDR2 SVGAGI (reference sequence). The germline V and J ends were trimmed by 8 bases and 0 bases, with 14 bases remaining between them. CDR3 residues: CASRWEPNSGNTIYF. The CDR3 bases are TGTGCCAGCCGCTGGGAGCCGAACTCTGGAAACACCATATATTTT.

This clone is medium-sized (0.01 to 0.1%) within its sample. V usage is TRBV19 and J usage is TRBJ1-1; a weak D match, TRBD1 (5 bases). This CDR3 is built from 12 residues. V gave up 8 bases and J gave up 6 bases, with 13 bases separating them. Germline V gene lookup returns CDR1 LNHDA and CDR2 SQIVND (reference sequence). CDR3 loop: CASFGGVAEAFF. Here the CDR3 DNA reads TGTGCCAGTTTTGGGGGGGTGGCTGAAGCTTTCTTT. The entire variable domain, with the rest obtained from reference TRBV19 and TRBJ1-1, is as follows: DGGITQSPKYLFRKEGQNVTLSCEQNLNHDAMYWYRQDPGQGLRLIYYSQIVNDFQKGDIAEGYSVSREKKESFPLTVTSAQKNPTAFYLCASFGGVAEAFFGQGTRLTVV.

The CDR3 coding sequence is TGTGCCAGCAGTTTCGGGGGAGCTGTCACCGGGGAGCTGTTTTTT. Its translation is CASSFGGAVTGELFF. The rearrangement uses TRBV28 and TRBJ2-2; TRBD2 might be the D (6 bases). Germline lookup yields CDR1 MDHEN and CDR2 SYDVKM. The CDR3 has 15 amino acids. V lost 3 bases to trimming and J lost 4 bases, with 12 bases between them.

V and J are TRBV29-1 and TRBJ1-4; possibly TRBD1 for D (6 bases). Germline CDR1 reads SQVTM; CDR2 reads ANQGSEA. CDR3 length equals 13 residues. V gave up 7 bases and J gave up 6 bases, with 15 bases separating them. The CDR3 region has the DNA TGCAGCGCCGGAGGGGGGAGGCATGAAAAACTGTTTTTT. Its protein is CSAGGGRHEKLFF.

The gene calls are TRBV5-1 and TRBJ2-3; 7 nucleotides align to TRBD2. There are 15 residues in the CDR3. The ends lost 4 bases at V and 3 bases at J; junction bases unmatched: 8. Looked up from germline, CDR1 is SGHRS and CDR2 is YFSETQ. The CDR3 is CASSRSGMGTDTQYF. In DNA form, the CDR3 reads TGCGCCAGCAGCCGAAGCGGGATGGGTACAGATACGCAGTATTTT.

In its sample, this clone was seen a few times. The gene calls are TRBV10-3 and TRBJ1-1; no definite D call. V lost 0 bases and J lost 6, with 8 bases in between. The CDR3 contains 13 residues. The V gene's germline CDR1 is ENHRY and CDR2 SYGVKD. This CDR3 reads CAISESDWAEAFF. In DNA form, the CDR3 reads TGTGCCATCAGTGAGTCGGATTGGGCTGAAGCTTTCTTT.

The chain links TRBV27 to TRBJ2-1; tentatively, D is TRBD1 or TRBD2 (5 bases each). Trimming took 5 bases from V and 14 from J, leaving 16 bases between them. The germline gives CDR1 MNHEY, CDR2 SMNVEV (reference sequence). The CDR3 consists of 12 residues. The CDR3 coding sequence is TGTGCCAGCAGTCCCCTCGGGGCCTCCAAGTTCTTC. Its translation: CASSPLGASKFF.

The chain links TRBV13 to TRBJ2-7, with D perhaps matching TRBD1 (6 bases). Germline V CDR1 and CDR2: PRHDT, FYEKMQ (reference sequence). V shed 0 bases and J shed 5 bases, with 8 bases lying between them. CDR3 size: 13 residues. CDR3 amino acids: CASSLGPGDEQYF. The CDR3 DNA is TGTGCCAGCAGCTTAGGCCCAGGGGACGAGCAGTACTTC.

This chain joins TRBV14 and TRBJ2-1; 14 positions match TRBD2. This CDR3 region has 22 residues. In germline, CDR1 is SGHDN, CDR2 FVKESK. Trimming at V came to 1 base and at J to 6 bases, leaving 20 bases not matched to a gene. The CDR3, as DNA: TGTGCCAGCAGCCAAGTCAACAGGGGTTATGGGACTAGCGGGAGTTCGATCAATGAGCAGTTCTTC. Protein product: CASSQVNRGYGTSGSSINEQFF.

As for this clone: Other DNA sequences from this sample encode an identical CDR3 as well. The chain recombines TRBV7-8 with TRBJ1-1; TRBD1 matches 7 bases. With 5 bases clipped from V and 1 base from J, the junction kept 4 bases outside the gene matches. The CDR3 consists of 14 residues. Germline CDR1 reads SGHVS; CDR2 reads FQNEAQ. CDR3 loop: CASSRGQRNTEAFF. The CDR3 DNA reads as TGTGCCAGCAGCAGGGGACAGAGGAACACTGAAGCTTTCTTT. Filled out from reference TRBV7-8 and TRBJ1-1, the complete variable domain reads GAGVSQSPRYKVAKRGQDVALRCDPISGHVSLFWYQQALGQGPEFLTYFQNEAQLDKSGLPSDRFFAERPEGSVSTLKIQRTQQEDSAVYLCASSRGQRNTEAFFGQGTRLTVV.